The 30 T cell receptor beta chains below were found in one sample sequenced in a study of Tregs in tolerant kidney transplant recipients. Using immunoSEQ multiplex PCR, the repertoire was profiled, and TCRdb retains in-frame clones only, with some absent. Of some 250,000 clones detected, roughly 80% appear once; the ten largest clones hold around 0.68%. The sequenced material came from CD4+ T cells from blood. Receptors originate from a human donor in good health.

The chain uses TRBV19 and TRBJ2-3; 8 nucleotides align to TRBD1. The trim removed 4 bases at V and 3 bases at J, leaving 6 bases unmatched. Germline CDR1 and CDR2: LNHDA and SQIVND (reference sequence). This CDR3 is 15 amino acids long. CDR3 bases: TGTGCCAGTAGTAAGCGCAGGGGGCGGACAGATACGCAGTATTTT. Residues: CASSKRRGRTDTQYF.

The J gene is TRBJ2-3, the V gene TRBV5-1; no definite D call. CDR1 is SGHRS and CDR2 is YFSETQ in the germline V gene. The V gene lost 0 bases and the J gene lost 4 bases, with 9 bases spanning the gap. This CDR3 is 14 amino acids long. This CDR3 reads CASSLEASSDTQYF. In nucleotides, the CDR3 is TGCGCCAGCAGCTTGGAGGCCAGCTCAGATACGCAGTATTTT.

The chain couples TRBV11-2 to TRBJ1-1, with TRBD1 as a possible D gene (6 bases). This CDR3 contains 15 residues. In germline, CDR1 is SGHAT, CDR2 FQNNGV. Trimming stripped 1 base from V and 4 bases from J, with 13 bases between. The CDR3 sequence is CASSLGRGRSTEAFF. CDR3 in DNA: TGTGCCAGCAGCTTAGGCAGGGGTCGAAGCACTGAAGCTTTCTTT.

The gene calls are TRBV7-3 and TRBJ2-2; possibly TRBD2 for D (6 bases). Germline CDR1 SGHTA, CDR2 FQGTGA. Trimming removed 2 bases at V and 5 bases at J, with 15 bases between. The CDR3 has 16 residues. DNA of the CDR3: TGTGCCAGCAGCTTATCTACTAGCAGGTGGACCGGGGAGCTGTTTTTT. This codes for CASSLSTSRWTGELFF. The full variable domain, completed using reference TRBV7-3 and TRBJ2-2, is GAGVSQTPSNKVTEKGKYVELRCDPISGHTALYWYRQSLGQGPEFLIYFQGTGAADDSGLPNDRFFAVRPEGSVSTLKIQRTERGDSAVYLCASSLSTSRWTGELFFGEGSRLTVL.

Only one count was recorded for this clone. The V and J genes are TRBV5-4 and TRBJ2-7; no clear D gene. Germline V gives CDR1 SGHNT, CDR2 YYREEE (reference sequence). This CDR3 has 12 residues. V was pared by 1 base and J by 4 bases, with 6 bases between. CDR3 amino acids: CASSLLGYEQYF. DNA of the CDR3: TGTGCCAGCAGCTTGTTGGGATACGAGCAGTACTTC.

This chain joins TRBV5-1 and TRBJ2-7; perhaps TRBD1 as D (6 bases). Germline CDR1 reads SGHRS; CDR2 reads YFSETQ. The CDR3 extends over 16 amino acids. V gave up 0 bases and J gave up 1 base, with 14 bases separating them. CDR3 protein: CASSLVVGGASYEQYF. In DNA, the CDR3 is TGCGCCAGCAGCTTGGTTGTAGGGGGTGCATCCTACGAGCAGTACTTC.

This chain connects TRBV15 to TRBJ1-1, with 7 bases matching TRBD1. Germline V gene data show CDR1 as LNHNV and CDR2 as YYDKDF (reference sequence). V trimming: 3 bases; J trimming: 1 base; junction bases outside the gene matches: 8. The CDR3 has 16 residues. The chain's CDR3 is CATSRGSNRGNTEAFF. CDR3 bases: TGTGCCACCAGCAGGGGATCTAACAGGGGGAACACTGAAGCTTTCTTT.

As concerns this clone: The sample carries other DNA sequences with the same CDR3. CDR3 in amino acids: CASSNLAGGRNEQFF. CDR3 DNA sequence: TGTGCCAGTAGTAATCTAGCGGGAGGACGCAATGAGCAGTTCTTC. The chain uses TRBV19 and TRBJ2-1, with TRBD2 matching 11 bases. Unmatched junction bases numbered 5, after V lost 4 bases and J lost 6 bases. In germline, CDR1 is LNHDA, CDR2 SQIVND (reference sequence). The CDR3 runs to 15 residues.

CDR3 sequence reads: CASSLDSNTGELFF. The CDR3 bases are TGTGCCAGCTCATTGGACAGCAACACCGGGGAGCTGTTTTTT. V is TRBV18 and J is TRBJ2-2; a possible D gene is TRBD1 (6 bases). The CDR3 is 14 amino acids. Trimming stripped 5 bases from V and 2 bases from J, with 9 bases between. Germline V lookup: CDR1 KGHSH, CDR2 LQKENI. Together with reference TRBV18 and TRBJ2-2, the CDR3 gives the full variable domain: NAGVMQNPRHLVRRRGQEARLRCSPMKGHSHVYWYRQLPEEGLKFMVYLQKENIIDESGMPKERFSAEFPKEGPSILRIQQVVRGDSAAYFCASSLDSNTGELFFGEGSRLTVL.

V gene TRBV7-9 combines with J gene TRBJ1-2; tentative D call: TRBD1 (6 bases). This CDR3 contains 16 residues. Germline V CDR1 and CDR2: SEHNR, FQNEAQ (reference sequence). V was pared by 5 bases and J by 0 bases, with 16 bases between. CDR3 amino acids: CASSTRTGITNYGYTF. The CDR3 DNA reads TGTGCCAGCAGCACACGAACAGGGATCACTAACTATGGCTACACCTTC.

This rearrangement joins TRBV6-1 to TRBJ2-5; 7 bases match TRBD2. Germline V gene data show CDR1 as MNHNS and CDR2 as SASEGT. The CDR3 contains 17 residues. The junction had 14 bases not matched to a gene; V was cut back by 6 bases and J by 1 base. The CDR3 reads CASSEPSGGVVQETQYF. For the CDR3, the DNA is TGTGCCAGCAGCGAACCTAGCGGAGGGGTGGTCCAAGAGACCCAGTACTTC.

The genes are TRBV19 and TRBJ1-6; TRBD1 matches 9 bases. The V gene end was trimmed by 5 bases and the J gene end by 8 bases; junction bases not matched to a gene: 1. The CDR3 sequence is 13 residues long. CDR1 LNHDA and CDR2 SQIVND come from the germline V gene (reference sequence). CDR3 in DNA: TGTGCCAGTAGTCGGACAGGGGATTCACCCCTCCACTTT. It yields the protein CASSRTGDSPLHF.

The chain employs TRBV5-1 and TRBJ1-1, with D tentatively TRBD1 (5 bases). V shed 1 base and J shed 1 base, with 8 bases lying between them. Germline V gene lookup returns CDR1 SGHRS and CDR2 YFSETQ. This CDR3 comprises 14 residues. CDR3 in DNA: TGCGCCAGCAGCTTGACCGGGACGAACACTGAAGCTTTCTTT. It encodes CASSLTGTNTEAFF.

This chain links TRBV19 with TRBJ1-2, with D possibly matching TRBD1 (5 bases). Germline loops: CDR1 LNHDA, CDR2 SQIVND (reference sequence). The CDR3 has 16 amino acids. V was clipped by 3 bases and J by 4 bases, with 18 bases between them. In nucleotides, the CDR3 is TGTGCCAGTAGTATCAGGCCGGGGACGGTTTTCTATGGCTACACCTTC. Its protein product is CASSIRPGTVFYGYTF.

This rearrangement joins TRBV29-1 to TRBJ2-5, with TRBD1 as a possible D gene (6 bases). CDR1 SQVTM and CDR2 ANQGSEA come from the germline V gene. This CDR3 has 13 amino acids. Trimming pared 2 bases from V and 4 bases from J, leaving 11 bases between. This CDR3 is CSVETGSGETQYF. The CDR3 coding sequence is TGCAGCGTTGAAACAGGGTCAGGAGAGACCCAGTACTTC.

The chain is built from TRBV4-2 and TRBJ2-7; 10 bases line up with TRBD2. The CDR3 consists of 14 residues. CDR1 is LGHNA, CDR2 YNFKEQ, per germline. V was clipped by 4 bases and J by 2 bases; unmatched bases: 2. In DNA form, the CDR3 reads TGTGCCAGCAGCCGGGGGACTAGCGCCTACGAGCAGTACTTC. This encodes CASSRGTSAYEQYF.

The chain combines TRBV5-4 with TRBJ2-7, with TRBD2 matching 12 bases. Germline CDR1 reads SGHNT; CDR2 reads YYREEE (reference sequence). J was trimmed by 3 bases and V by 4 bases; bases with no gene match: 5. This CDR3 contains 15 residues. The DNA for the CDR3 is TGTGCCAGCAGCCCAAGACTAGCGGGAGACTACGAGCAGTACTTC. Translation gives CASSPRLAGDYEQYF.

The J gene is TRBJ1-1, the V gene TRBV5-8, with no clear D. Germline values: CDR1 SGHTS, CDR2 YDEGEE. Deletions cut 0 bases from V and 3 bases from J, with 9 bases between. The CDR3 extends over 14 amino acids. In DNA form, the CDR3 reads TGTGCCAGCAGCTTGGCGGGGTTAGACACTGAAGCTTTCTTT. This gives the protein CASSLAGLDTEAFF.

As DNA, the CDR3 is TGTGCCAGCTGGTCGGACGGTTGGTACTTC. This sequence encodes CASWSDGWYF. The genes are TRBV21-1 and TRBJ2-7. TRBV21-1 is a pseudogene. CDR3 length: 10 amino acids.

The rearrangement uses TRBV11-2 and TRBJ2-3, with D unclear. V was cut by 0 bases and J by 3 bases, with 4 bases left in between. This CDR3 region has 13 residues. Germline CDR1 is SGHAT and CDR2 is FQNNGV. The CDR3: CASSLDRTDTQYF. CDR3 DNA sequence: TGTGCCAGCAGCTTAGATCGGACAGATACGCAGTATTTT.

This clone has just a few counts. The chain combines TRBV7-3 with TRBJ1-2; TRBD1 aligns across 8 bases. Germline lookup yields CDR1 SGHTA and CDR2 FQGTGA. This CDR3 spans 14 amino acids. V dropped 5 bases and J dropped 10; count of bases not matched to a gene: 12. The CDR3 region is CASSPDRGDVDYTF. The CDR3 region has the DNA TGTGCCAGCAGCCCTGACAGGGGAGATGTTGACTACACCTTC.

This chain links TRBV6-4 with TRBJ2-1; the D gene is possibly TRBD2 (7 bases). V gave up 5 bases and J gave up 7 bases, with 21 bases separating them. Germline assignment: CDR1 MRHNA and CDR2 SNTAGT. The CDR3 sequence is 16 residues long. The CDR3 region is CASSRLGGGFWNEQFF. CDR3 in DNA: TGTGCCAGCAGTCGGCTAGGGGGGGGGTTTTGGAATGAGCAGTTCTTC.

The CDR3 coding sequence is TGTGCCATCAGGGACAGTTATAATTCACCCCTCCACTTT. Translation: CAIRDSYNSPLHF. The rearrangement links TRBV10-3 to TRBJ1-6, with D possibly matching TRBD1 (6 bases). The CDR3 spans 13 residues. CDR1 is ENHRY and CDR2 is SYGVKD in the germline V gene. V lost 6 bases to trimming and J lost 4 bases, with 7 bases between them.

J is TRBJ1-4 and V is TRBV6-5, with D unresolved. V lost 6 bases, J lost 0 bases, and 11 bases lay in between. Germline values: CDR1 MNHEY, CDR2 SVGAGI. There are 15 residues in the CDR3. DNA of the CDR3: TGTGCCAGCAGACCTTCTAGGGCAACTAATGAAAAACTGTTTTTT. Protein sequence: CASRPSRATNEKLFF.

V and J are TRBV29-1 and TRBJ2-3; D may be TRBD1 or TRBD2 (5 bases each). The germline gives CDR1 SQVTM, CDR2 ANQGSEA. The CDR3 consists of 12 residues. Deletions cut 3 bases from V and 6 bases from J, with 10 bases between. The DNA for the CDR3 is TGCAGCGTTGACCACGGGACCGATACGCAGTATTTT. Its protein is CSVDHGTDTQYF.

This clone was detected a few times. The rearrangement joins TRBV6-4 to TRBJ2-7; TRBD2 agrees at 13 bases. Trimming removed 6 bases from V and 6 bases from J; junction bases left unmatched: 11. Germline lookup yields CDR1 MRHNA and CDR2 SNTAGT. The CDR3 extends over 16 amino acids. CDR3 coding DNA: TGTGCCAGCAGCCTACTAGCGGGAGGGGACGCAGCCGAGCAGTACTTC. Protein sequence: CASSLLAGGDAAEQYF.

V is TRBV19 and J is TRBJ2-7, with TRBD1 as a possible D gene (5 bases). The CDR3 covers 14 residues. Germline CDR1 is LNHDA and CDR2 is SQIVND (reference sequence). Trimming pared 3 bases from V and 3 bases from J, leaving 12 bases between. For the CDR3, the DNA is TGTGCCAGTAGTATTCGGTATGACAGCTACGAGCAGTACTTC. Protein sequence: CASSIRYDSYEQYF.

The CDR3 loop reads CASSPPDSLGGLYGYTF. As DNA, the CDR3 is TGTGCCAGCTCACCACCCGATAGTCTGGGGGGCCTCTATGGCTACACCTTC. The chain has TRBV18 and TRBJ1-2, with D maybe TRBD1 (6 bases). Trimming took 0 bases from V and 4 from J, leaving 18 bases between them. Germline values: CDR1 KGHSH, CDR2 LQKENI. There are 17 residues in the CDR3.

This rearrangement joins TRBV29-1 to TRBJ2-7, with 8 positions matching TRBD1. The V gene's germline CDR1 is SQVTM and CDR2 ANQGSEA. Trimming removed 4 bases from V and 1 base from J; junction bases left unmatched: 18. This CDR3 is built from 18 residues. CDR3 coding DNA: TGCAGCGTTGCGCCTTTGGGCCGTGGGACAGGTCGTTCCTACGAGCAGTACTTC. Its translation: CSVAPLGRGTGRSYEQYF.

This clone was counted once. The chain employs TRBV7-2 and TRBJ2-3, with D perhaps TRBD1 (6 bases). The V end lost 6 bases, the J end lost 0 bases, and 13 bases lay between the germline ends. Germline CDR1 SGHTA, CDR2 FQGNSA. The CDR3 has 15 amino acids. The CDR3 reads CASSPTTGSTDTQYF. The CDR3 bases are TGTGCCAGCAGTCCAACGACAGGAAGCACAGATACGCAGTATTTT.